One sample yielded the 7 T cell receptor beta chains listed below, sequenced in a study of cytomegalovirus exposure and HLA in healthy donors. PCR primers comprised 60 Vbeta and 13 Jbeta primers. Assay used: immunoSEQ multiplex PCR; TCRdb lists only in-frame clones, some missing. The data contain approximately 190,000 clones, 75% to 80% of them singletons. Sequences were obtained from PBMCs. The receptors were gathered from a woman aged 25-40 years in good health and CMV-seropositive.

Only a few counts were recorded for this clone. The chain has TRBV29-1 and TRBJ1-1, with TRBD1 matching 10 bases. CDR1 SQVTM and CDR2 ANQGSEA come from the germline V gene. The junction had 6 bases not matched to a gene; V was cut back by 4 bases and J by 1 base. The CDR3 spans 15 residues. CDR3 nucleotides: TGCAGCGTTGGAGACAGGGGGCGTCGGAACACTGAAGCTTTCTTT. It translates to CSVGDRGRRNTEAFF.

J is TRBJ1-2 and V is TRBV7-2; D unresolved. V was shortened by 5 bases and J by 8 bases, with 15 bases between the two germline ends. The V gene's germline CDR1 is SGHTA and CDR2 FQGNSA. The CDR3 covers 13 residues. The CDR3 DNA follows: TGTGCCAGCAGCCCTCCGCGAGACGGGGGCTACACCTTC. Protein sequence: CASSPPRDGGYTF.

V is TRBV2 and J is TRBJ1-2; maybe TRBD1 (5 bases). Per the germline V gene, CDR1 is SNHLY and CDR2 is FYNNEI. The CDR3 is made up of 14 amino acids. Between the trimmed V and J ends, which lost 8 bases and 5 bases, there was a span of 18 bases. The CDR3 nucleotides read TGTGCCAGCGGGTCATCGGGGACTCCATATGGCTACACCTTC. This codes for CASGSSGTPYGYTF.

This chain joins TRBV5-1 and TRBJ2-5; no clear D. The DNA end lines up better with TRBJ2-7; the J call may be wrong. CDR3 length: 17 residues. Germline assignment: CDR1 SGHRS and CDR2 YFSETQ. In DNA form, the CDR3 reads TGCGCCAGCAGCTTGGGCCACCTAAGTAAGAGCTCCTACGAGCAGTACTTC. Amino acids: CASSLGHLSKSSYEQYF.

The V gene is TRBV19, the J gene TRBJ1-5, with 8 positions matching TRBD1. This CDR3 comprises 16 residues. V lost 7 bases to trimming and J lost 0 bases; unmatched junction nucleotides: 8. Germline-derived CDR1 and CDR2 are LNHDA and SQIVND (reference sequence). The CDR3 DNA follows: TGTGCCAGTAAACTCGACAGGGGTCTTAGCAATCAGCCCCAGCATTTT. This gives the protein CASKLDRGLSNQPQHF.

This clone was observed a single time. The CDR3 DNA is TGTGCCAGCAGCCCCGGACAGGGGGACACTGAAGCTTTCTTT. Encoded protein: CASSPGQGDTEAFF. The chain has TRBV2 and TRBJ1-1; TRBD1 matches 10 bases. The CDR3 loop spans 14 amino acids. Germline CDR1 is SNHLY and CDR2 is FYNNEI. The J segment lost 3 bases and the V segment lost 6 bases, leaving 4 bases of the junction unmatched.

This clone was picked up one time. The chain joins TRBV21-1 to TRBJ1-2; the table's D call, TRBD1, was not checked against the DNA. TRBV21-1 is a pseudogene. The CDR3 extends over 16 amino acids. The CDR3 region is CASSKSCRGSGNGYTF. In DNA form, the CDR3 reads TGTGCCAGCAGCAAATCCTGCAGGGGGTCGGGGAATGGCTACACCTTC.